A single TCR beta chain is shown here with its context. This CDR3 is 16 amino acids long. These data belong to a study of sequential checkpoint blockade in melanoma. Overall study context: First-line arms were nivolumab then ipilimumab, or the reverse, randomized 1:1. About two dozen patients had matched tumor biopsies before treatment and at week 13 after nivolumab or ipilimumab alone.

Indicated treatment: randomized to nivolumab then ipilimumab (arm A) or the reverse (arm B). Generated by immunoSEQ multiplex PCR, the TCRdb table keeps only in-frame clones and is missing some. The sample consists of more than 10,000 clones, 25% to 35% of them appearing once. The sequence came from a human donor with melanoma. Specimen: tumor tissue (inferred from file names), collected from a patient given nivolumab and ipilimumab in sequence. The chain uses TRBV1 and TRBJ2-1; the DNA was not compared with TRBD1, the D call given in the table. TRBV1 is termed a pseudogene. CDR3 DNA: TGCGCCAGCAGCCAAGAGTTTGGGGCTAGATTTCATGAGCAGTTCTTC. Translation: CASSQEFGARFHEQFF.